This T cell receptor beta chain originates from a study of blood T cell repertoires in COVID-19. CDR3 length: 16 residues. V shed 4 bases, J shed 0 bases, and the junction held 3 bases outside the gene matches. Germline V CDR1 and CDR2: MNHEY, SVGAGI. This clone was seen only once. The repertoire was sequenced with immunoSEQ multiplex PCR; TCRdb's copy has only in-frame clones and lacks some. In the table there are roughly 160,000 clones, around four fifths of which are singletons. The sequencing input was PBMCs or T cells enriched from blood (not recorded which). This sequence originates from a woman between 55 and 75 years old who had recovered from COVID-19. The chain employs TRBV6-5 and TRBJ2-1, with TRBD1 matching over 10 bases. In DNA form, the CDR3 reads TGTGCCAGCAGTTTCGGACAGGGGGGCTCCTACAATGAGCAGTTCTTC. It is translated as CASSFGQGGSYNEQFF.